These 10 T cell receptor beta chains share one sample of origin, sequenced in a study of cytomegalovirus exposure and HLA in healthy donors (dated by TCRdb to about 2017). The library was prepared using the immunoSEQ multiplex PCR assay. Sourced from immuneACCESS, this table was stored by TCRdb with only in-frame sequences that have V and J called. A share of the clones is absent; for the studies checked, an unresolved V gene accounts for under half, and the remainder has no known explanation. This sample is represented by approximately 160,000 clones; about 89% of them were singletons. More than 2.5% of the sample belongs to the ten largest clones. The sequenced sample was PBMCs. Receptors were obtained from a woman aged 18-30 years in good health and CMV-seropositive.

The chain couples TRBV6-6 to TRBJ1-4, with unresolved D. V was cut by 2 bases and J by 2 bases, with 12 bases left in between. Germline V gene data show CDR1 as MNHNY and CDR2 as SVGAGI (reference sequence). The CDR3 sequence is 16 residues long. CDR3 loop: CASSYERARTNEKLFF. CDR3 nucleotides: TGTGCCAGCAGTTACGAGCGGGCCCGCACTAATGAAAAACTGTTTTTT.

The chain uses TRBV5-1 and TRBJ2-2, with 11 bases fitting TRBD1. V lost 4 bases, J lost 4 bases, and 3 bases stayed unmatched. CDR3 length: 15 amino acids. Germline assignment: CDR1 SGHRS and CDR2 YFSETQ. The CDR3 DNA reads TGCGCCAGCAGCATGGGACAGGGGGGCACCGGGGAGCTGTTTTTT. It yields the protein CASSMGQGGTGELFF.

The chain is built from TRBV2 and TRBJ2-7, with 10 bases aligning to TRBD2. V lost 8 bases and J lost 7; bases outside the gene matches: 5. CDR3 length: 12 residues. In germline, CDR1 is SNHLY, CDR2 FYNNEI. CDR3 nucleotide sequence: TGTGCCAGCCTAGCGGGAGCGGGGGAGCAGTACTTC. The encoded protein is CASLAGAGEQYF. Together with reference TRBV2 and TRBJ2-7, the CDR3 gives the full variable domain: EPEVTQTPSHQVTQMGQEVILRCVPISNHLYFYWYRQILGQKVEFLVSFYNNEISEKSEIFDDQFSVERPDGSNFTLKIRSTKLEDSAMYFCASLAGAGEQYFGPGTRLTVT.

The chain links TRBV19 to TRBJ2-1, with D perhaps TRBD2 (6 bases). This CDR3 comprises 16 residues. Trimming took off 3 bases at V and 7 bases at J, with 19 bases between the two ends. Germline values: CDR1 LNHDA, CDR2 SQIVND (reference sequence). The CDR3 spells CASSIPGLQNRNEQFF. The CDR3 coding sequence is TGTGCCAGTAGTATCCCGGGACTCCAAAACAGGAATGAGCAGTTCTTC. The full variable domain, rest sourced from reference TRBV19 and TRBJ2-1, is DGGITQSPKYLFRKEGQNVTLSCEQNLNHDAMYWYRQDPGQGLRLIYYSQIVNDFQKGDIAEGYSVSREKKESFPLTVTSAQKNPTAFYLCASSIPGLQNRNEQFFGPGTRLTVL.

The gene calls are TRBV6-1 and TRBJ1-4; 9 positions agree with TRBD1. The V gene's germline CDR1 is MNHNS and CDR2 SASEGT. After removal of 8 bases from V and 2 bases from J, the junction contained 3 bases not matched to a gene. This CDR3 comprises 14 residues. The CDR3 here is CASQTGGTNEKLFF. The DNA for the CDR3 is TGTGCCAGCCAAACAGGGGGCACTAATGAAAAACTGTTTTTT.

The V and J genes are TRBV4-1 and TRBJ1-5; 8 bases map to TRBD1. V lost 4 bases to trimming and J lost 5 bases; unmatched junction nucleotides: 4. The CDR3 covers 14 residues. Germline CDR1 is MGHRA and CDR2 is YSYEKL. CDR3 in DNA: TGCGCCAGCAGCCTTCAGGGGGCCGATCAGCCCCAGCATTTT. Residues: CASSLQGADQPQHF.

V gene TRBV11-2 combines with J gene TRBJ2-7; TRBD2 might be the D (6 bases). CDR3 length equals 15 residues. V lost 3 bases to trimming and J lost 0 bases, with 12 bases between them. Germline V gene lookup returns CDR1 SGHAT and CDR2 FQNNGV. The CDR3 loop reads CASSLFQTSSYEQYF. Written as DNA, the CDR3 is TGTGCCAGCAGCTTGTTTCAGACTAGCTCCTACGAGCAGTACTTC.

J is TRBJ1-6 and V is TRBV6-6, with 7 positions matching TRBD1. The CDR3 extends over 14 amino acids. Germline V CDR1 and CDR2: MNHNY, SVGAGI (reference sequence). Trimming at V came to 2 bases and at J to 7 bases, leaving 2 bases not matched to a gene. The CDR3 DNA is TGTGCCAGCAGTTACGGGACAGACAATTCACCCCTCCACTTT. This translates into CASSYGTDNSPLHF.

The chain joins TRBV6-1 to TRBJ2-7; 10 positions match TRBD1. V lost 7 bases and J lost 0; bases outside the gene matches: 6. The CDR3 sequence is 15 residues long. Germline CDR1 reads MNHNS; CDR2 reads SASEGT. The CDR3 sequence is CASTRDRGSSYEQYF. CDR3 nucleotide sequence: TGTGCCAGCACCCGGGACAGGGGCTCCTCCTACGAGCAGTACTTC.

Concerning this clone itself: A junction boundary mismatches the germline segment, possibly from a read error. The chain links TRBV7-6 to TRBJ2-7; TRBD1 matches 8 bases. The CDR3 spans 16 residues. Germline values: CDR1 SGHVS, CDR2 FNYEAQ. In nucleotides, the CDR3 is TGTGCCAGCAGCTTAGGCCCTCAGGGGGCTTCCTTCGAGCAGTACTTC. It translates to CASSLGPQGASFEQYF.